The clone carrying this T cell receptor beta chain was picked up many times. The sample comes from a study of CD8+CD57+ T cells in acquired aplastic anemia. Genomic DNA, serving as template, underwent TCR beta VDJ and CDR3 profiling. From the reads, TCRdb called clonotypes with MiXCR, one entry per CDR3 protein. This sample has about 110,000 distinct CDR3 sequences, with approximately 49% found just once. CDR1 is SNHLY and CDR2 is FYNNEI in the germline V gene. Trimming took 3 bases from V and 5 from J; bases not matched to a gene: 2. The CDR3 loop spans 13 amino acids. Sequencing input: sorted CD4+, CD8+, or CD8+CD57+ T cells (not recorded which) from PBMCs. The clonotype comes from a human donor in good health, serving as a control. The chain employs TRBV2 and TRBJ2-7; TRBD1 aligns across 9 bases. In DNA form, the CDR3 reads TGTGCCAGCAGTGAGGGACAGGGAAACGAGCAGTACTTC. This encodes CASSEGQGNEQYF.